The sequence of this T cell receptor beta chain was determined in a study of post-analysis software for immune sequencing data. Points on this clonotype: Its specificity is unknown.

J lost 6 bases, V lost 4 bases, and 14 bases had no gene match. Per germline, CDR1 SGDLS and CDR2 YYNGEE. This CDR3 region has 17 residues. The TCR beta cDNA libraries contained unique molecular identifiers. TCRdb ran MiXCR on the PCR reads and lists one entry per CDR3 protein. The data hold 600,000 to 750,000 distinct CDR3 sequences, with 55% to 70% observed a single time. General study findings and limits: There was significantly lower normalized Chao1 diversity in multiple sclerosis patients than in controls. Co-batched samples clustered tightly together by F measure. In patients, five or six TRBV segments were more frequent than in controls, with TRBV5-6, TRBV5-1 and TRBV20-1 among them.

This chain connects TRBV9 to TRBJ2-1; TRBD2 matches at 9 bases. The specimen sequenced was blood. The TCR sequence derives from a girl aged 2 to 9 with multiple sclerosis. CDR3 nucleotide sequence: TGTGCCAGCAGCCACCCGACGGGACTAGCTGTCGCCAATGAGCAGTTCTTC. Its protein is CASSHPTGLAVANEQFF. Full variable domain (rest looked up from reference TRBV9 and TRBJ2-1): DSGVTQTPKHLITATGQRVTLRCSPRSGDLSVYWYQQSLDQGLQFLIQYYNGEERAKGNILERFSAQQFPDLHSELNLSSLELGDSALYFCASSHPTGLAVANEQFFGPGTRLTVL.